Following are 4 T cell receptor beta chains from one sample sequenced in a study of cytomegalovirus exposure and HLA in healthy donors. The PCR employed 60 Vbeta primers together with 13 Jbeta primers. TCRdb's table, derived via immunoSEQ multiplex PCR, lists solely in-frame clones and lacks some. The table lists approximately 140,000 clones, roughly four fifths of them singletons, with approximately 1.8% in the top ten. Sequenced input: PBMCs. These receptors originate from a woman aged 50 to 65 in good health and CMV-seronegative.

The chain joins TRBV4-2 to TRBJ2-3, with 14 positions matching TRBD2. The trim removed 4 bases at V and 4 bases at J, leaving 10 bases unmatched. In germline, CDR1 is LGHNA, CDR2 YNFKEQ. The CDR3 is 18 amino acids. CDR3 sequence: CASSLTSGRARAADTQYF. The CDR3 nucleotides are TGTGCCAGCAGCCTGACTAGCGGGAGGGCCCGGGCGGCAGATACGCAGTATTTT.

This clone came up once. The junction and the germline gene differ at one end; a read error may be behind it. The rearrangement uses TRBV11-2 and TRBJ1-1; possibly TRBD1 for D (6 bases). From germline, CDR1 is SGHAT and CDR2 FQNNGV. The CDR3 is made up of 15 amino acids. CDR3 nucleotides: TGTGCCAGCAGCGCCCCAGGGAGGGGGAACGCTGAAGCTTTCTTT. Its protein product is CASSAPGRGNAEAFF. Full variable domain (remainder filled in from reference TRBV11-2 and TRBJ1-1): EAGVAQSPRYKIIEKRQSVAFWCNPISGHATLYWYQQILGQGPKLLIQFQNNGVVDDSQLPKDRFSAERLKGVDSTLKIQPAKLEDSAVYLCASSAPGRGNAEAFFGQGTRLTVV.

This chain connects TRBV19 to TRBJ1-2, with D possibly being TRBD1 (6 bases). This CDR3 contains 14 residues. V was clipped by 5 bases and J by 3 bases, with 13 bases between them. CDR1 is LNHDA and CDR2 is SQIVND in the germline V gene (reference sequence). The CDR3 loop reads CASSRGGIDYGYTF. The DNA of the CDR3 is TGTGCCAGTAGTCGGGGGGGCATCGACTATGGCTACACCTTC.

Notes on this clone: At the DNA level, this CDR3 is encoded by other sequences in the same sample as well. The rearrangement links TRBV6-5 to TRBJ1-5; 10 positions agree with TRBD1. CDR3 length equals 15 residues. V lost 5 bases and J lost 2; bases outside the gene matches: 3. Germline loops: CDR1 MNHEY, CDR2 SVGAGI. The CDR3 region is CASSPDRGGNQPQHF. The CDR3 DNA reads as TGTGCCAGCAGTCCGGACAGGGGGGGCAATCAGCCCCAGCATTTT.